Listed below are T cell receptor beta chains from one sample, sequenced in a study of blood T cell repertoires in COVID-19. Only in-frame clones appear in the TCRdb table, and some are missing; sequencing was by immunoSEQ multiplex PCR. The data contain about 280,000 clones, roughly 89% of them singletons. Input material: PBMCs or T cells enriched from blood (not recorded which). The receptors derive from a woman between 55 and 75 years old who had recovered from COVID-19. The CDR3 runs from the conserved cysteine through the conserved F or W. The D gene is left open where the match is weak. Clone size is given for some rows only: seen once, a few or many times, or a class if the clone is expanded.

TGTGCCAGCAGTTACCGTCTCTGGGGACTCTATGGCTACACCTTC	CASSYRLWGLYGYTF	NA	NA	TRBV6-5	TRBJ1-2
TGTGCCAGCAGCCCGTGGCGGGAGGACACCGGGGAGCTGTTTTTT	CASSPWREDTGELFF	few	TRBD2	TRBV3-1/TRBV3-2	TRBJ2-2
TGTGCCAGCAGCGTAGGGAATAGCGGGGGCACAGATACGCAGTATTTT	CASSVGNSGGTDTQYF	NA	TRBD2	TRBV9	TRBJ2-3
TGTGCCAGCAGCGTACTAGCGGGGGCAAGCGGGGAGCTGTTTTTT	CASSVLAGASGELFF	NA	TRBD2	TRBV9	TRBJ2-2
TGTGCCAGCAGCTTAGATCTTCACAGGGGGTACTATGGCTACACCTTC	CASSLDLHRGYYGYTF	NA	TRBD1	TRBV11-3	TRBJ1-2
TGTGCCAGCAGCTTAGTAGGCGGTCTCAAAAACATTCAGTACTTC	CASSLVGGLKNIQYF	NA	NA	TRBV11-2	TRBJ2-4
TGTGCCAGCAAGTTCGGACAGAATCAGCCCCAGCATTTT	CASKFGQNQPQHF	few	NA	TRBV27	TRBJ1-5
TGTGCCAGCAGCTTGGCCAGGCGCCTTGGGAATCAGCCCCAGCATTTT	CASSLARRLGNQPQHF	few	NA	TRBV5-6	TRBJ1-5
TGTGCCATCAGTGAGTCCCAGGGGGGTCAGCCCCAGCATTTT	CAISESQGGQPQHF	NA	TRBD1	TRBV10-3	TRBJ1-5
TGTGCCAGCAGCCTGGGACTAGCGGGAGAGGATTACTTC	CASSLGLAGEDYF	NA	TRBD2	TRBV28	TRBJ2-7
TGTGCCAGCAGCTTGAGCGGGAGGGCCACCGGGGAGCTGTTTTTT	CASSLSGRATGELFF	NA	TRBD2	TRBV7-2	TRBJ2-2
TGTGCCACCAGCAGAGATCTTGGAGGGAGACAAGAGACCCAGTACTTC	CATSRDLGGRQETQYF	NA	NA	TRBV15	TRBJ2-5
TGCGCCAGCAGCTTGGAGGTAGGGAGAAACATTCAGTACTTC	CASSLEVGRNIQYF	NA	NA	TRBV5-1	TRBJ2-4
TGTGCCAGCAGAAACAGGGGCATCACTGAAGCTTTCTTT	CASRNRGITEAFF	NA	TRBD1	TRBV2	TRBJ1-1
TGCGCCAGCAGCCCCGGAGGTGGGGGGAGCGACAATTCACCCCTCCACTTT	CASSPGGGGSDNSPLHF	NA	NA	TRBV5-1	TRBJ1-6
TGCGCCAGCAGCCAAGGGCGGACAGGGCCCCAGCATTTT	CASSQGRTGPQHF	NA	TRBD1	TRBV4-1	TRBJ1-5
TGTGCCAGCAGTGGGGACAGGGGAAGGGAGACCCAGTACTTC	CASSGDRGRETQYF	NA	TRBD1	TRBV2	TRBJ2-5
TGTGCCAGCAGTTTACTGACAGGGCTGTTATACAATGAGCAGTTCTTC	CASSLLTGLLYNEQFF	NA	TRBD1	TRBV28	TRBJ2-1
TGTGCCAGCAAGCGGACAGTGAACACCGGGGAGCTGTTTTTT	CASKRTVNTGELFF	few	NA	TRBV2	TRBJ2-2
TGTGCCACTCGGGACAGGGACACTGAAGCTTTCTTT	CATRDRDTEAFF	NA	TRBD1	TRBV19	TRBJ1-1
TGCGCCAGCAGCTCGGGACAGGGGAGCTACGAGCAGTACTTC	CASSSGQGSYEQYF	NA	TRBD1	TRBV5-1	TRBJ2-7
TGTGCCAGCAGTTTTGAGGGGGATAGTGTGATCCGTGGCTACACCTTC	CASSFEGDSVIRGYTF	once	NA	TRBV28	TRBJ1-2
TGTGCCAGCAGCTTGCGGTTGGAGGGCTCTGGGGCCAACGTCCTGACTTTC	CASSLRLEGSGANVLTF	NA	NA	TRBV5-4	TRBJ2-6
TGTGCCAGCAGCAACGGCGGGCTCCTCTACGAGCAGTACTTC	CASSNGGLLYEQYF	NA	NA	TRBV4-2	TRBJ2-7
TGTGCCAGCTCATCGACAGGGCAGATCGGCTCTGGAAACACCATATATTTT	CASSSTGQIGSGNTIYF	NA	TRBD1	TRBV18	TRBJ1-3
TGTGCCAGCAGCAGGGACAGCCAAGAGACCCAGTACTTC	CASSRDSQETQYF	NA	TRBD1	TRBV2	TRBJ2-5
TGTGCCAGCAGCTCCCAACGGGGATACACCGGGGAGCTGTTTTTT	CASSSQRGYTGELFF	NA	NA	TRBV7-9	TRBJ2-2
TGTGCCAGCTCACCCCCAGCGGGACAGGAATCCTACAATGAGCAGTTCTTC	CASSPPAGQESYNEQFF	NA	NA	TRBV18	TRBJ2-1
TGTGCCAGCAGCCAAGGATGGGGAGAGAACACTGAAGCTTTCTTT	CASSQGWGENTEAFF	once	NA	TRBV3-1/TRBV3-2	TRBJ1-1
TGTGCCAGCAGGCTCACAGGGTCTAGCACAGATACGCAGTATTTT	CASRLTGSSTDTQYF	NA	NA	TRBV6-5	TRBJ2-3
TGCGCCAGCAAGGGGACAGGGTCTGAAGCTTTCTTT	CASKGTGSEAFF	NA	TRBD1	TRBV5-1	TRBJ1-1
TGTGCCAGTGGGGGGGGTTGGGGCAATCAGCCCCAGCATTTT	CASGGGWGNQPQHF	NA	NA	TRBV25-1	TRBJ1-5
TGCGCCAGCAGCTTGGTGCAGGGCGGCGGGGACACTGAAGCTTTCTTT	CASSLVQGGGDTEAFF	NA	NA	TRBV5-1	TRBJ1-1
TGTGCCAGCTCACCCAATGGGTCAGGGGAGCAGTTCTTC	CASSPNGSGEQFF	NA	NA	TRBV18	TRBJ2-1
TGTGCCAGCAGCGTAGATCAGGCGGGGACCTACGAGCAGTACTTC	CASSVDQAGTYEQYF	NA	NA	TRBV9	TRBJ2-7
TGTGCCAGCCGGTCGTACGACAGGGCTGAGGCCAAAAACATTCAGTACTTC	CASRSYDRAEAKNIQYF	NA	TRBD1	TRBV28	TRBJ2-4
TGTGCCAGCAGCCCTACCCCCGGGACACATAACACTGAAGCTTTCTTT	CASSPTPGTHNTEAFF	NA	NA	TRBV9	TRBJ1-1
TGTGCCAGCAGCTTATTTTCCGGCACTGAAGCTTTCTTT	CASSLFSGTEAFF	few	NA	TRBV11-2	TRBJ1-1
TGTGCCAGCAGTTCCTTAGCGGGAGTGGTCCGGGAGCAGTTCTTC	CASSSLAGVVREQFF	NA	TRBD2	TRBV28	TRBJ2-1
TGCAGTGCTAGTACGGGGACATCCTTGGAGCAGTACTTC	CSASTGTSLEQYF	NA	NA	TRBV20-1	TRBJ2-7
TGTGCCAGCAGTCCCCTGCGCGGGGGCTATGCTACCCAGCATTTT	CASSPLRGGYATQHF	NA	NA	TRBV27	TRBJ1-5
TGCGCCAGCAGCAGCTGGGCGGGGAGCTCCTACGAGCAGTACTTC	CASSSWAGSSYEQYF	once	NA	TRBV5-1	TRBJ2-7
TGTGCCAGCAGTTCGGGACTGGTTCCTGAAAAACTGTTTTTT	CASSSGLVPEKLFF	NA	NA	TRBV28	TRBJ1-4
TGTGCCAGCAGCCAACAACAGGGGGCAGATACGCAGTATTTT	CASSQQQGADTQYF	NA	TRBD1	TRBV7-9	TRBJ2-3
TGTGCCAGCCACGATCGGGGGAATTCACCCCTCCACTTT	CASHDRGNSPLHF	once	NA	TRBV27	TRBJ1-6
TGTGCCAGCAGCCGCCAGGAAGGTGCAACTAATGAAAAACTGTTTTTT	CASSRQEGATNEKLFF	NA	NA	TRBV3-1/TRBV3-2	TRBJ1-4
TGTGCCAGCCAGGGACAGGGGTCGAAAGCTTTCTTT	CASQGQGSKAFF	once	TRBD1	TRBV28	TRBJ1-1